Sequencing of this T cell receptor beta chain was carried out in a study of blood T cell repertoires in COVID-19. This CDR3 has 11 amino acids. Per the germline V gene, CDR1 is MNHEY and CDR2 is SVGAGI. Trimming took off 6 bases at V and 4 bases at J, with 6 bases between the two ends. The table lists this clone with a count of one. The sample has other DNA sequences that encode this CDR3 too. Sequenced by immunoSEQ multiplex PCR; TCRdb stores in-frame clones only, minus some. The sample carries fewer than 80,000 clones, approximately 92% recorded once. The receptor comes from a human donor in a cohort sampled during active COVID-19. The source material was peripheral blood. This chain connects TRBV6-5 to TRBJ2-5; possible D gene TRBD2, 5 bases. In nucleotides, the CDR3 is TGTGCCAGCAGCCGGGGAGAGACCCAGTACTTC. Translating gives CASSRGETQYF.